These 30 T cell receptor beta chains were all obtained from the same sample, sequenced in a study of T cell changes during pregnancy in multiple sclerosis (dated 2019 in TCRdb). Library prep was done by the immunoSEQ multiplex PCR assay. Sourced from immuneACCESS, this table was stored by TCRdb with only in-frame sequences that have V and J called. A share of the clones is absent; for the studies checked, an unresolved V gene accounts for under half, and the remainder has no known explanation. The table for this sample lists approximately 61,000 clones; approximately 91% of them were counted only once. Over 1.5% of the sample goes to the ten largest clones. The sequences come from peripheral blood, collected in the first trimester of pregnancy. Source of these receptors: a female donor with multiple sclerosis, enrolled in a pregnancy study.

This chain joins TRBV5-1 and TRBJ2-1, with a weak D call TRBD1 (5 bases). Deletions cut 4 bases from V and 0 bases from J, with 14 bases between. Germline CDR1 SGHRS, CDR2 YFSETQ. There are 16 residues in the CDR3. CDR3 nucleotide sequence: TGCGCCAGCAGCGGACACGACGGTTACTCCTACAATGAGCAGTTCTTC. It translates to CASSGHDGYSYNEQFF.

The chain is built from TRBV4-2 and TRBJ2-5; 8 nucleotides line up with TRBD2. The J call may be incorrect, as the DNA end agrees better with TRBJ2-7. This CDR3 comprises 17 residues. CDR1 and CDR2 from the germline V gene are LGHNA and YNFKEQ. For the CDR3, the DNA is TGTGCCAGCAGCCAAGTAACTAGCGGAATGACACCCTACGAGCAGTACTTC. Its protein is CASSQVTSGMTPYEQYF.

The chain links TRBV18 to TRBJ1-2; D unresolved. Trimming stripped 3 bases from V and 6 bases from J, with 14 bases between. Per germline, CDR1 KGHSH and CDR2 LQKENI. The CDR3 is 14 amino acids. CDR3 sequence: CASSPHPRDDGYTF. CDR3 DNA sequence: TGTGCCAGCTCACCCCATCCGAGGGATGATGGCTACACCTTC.

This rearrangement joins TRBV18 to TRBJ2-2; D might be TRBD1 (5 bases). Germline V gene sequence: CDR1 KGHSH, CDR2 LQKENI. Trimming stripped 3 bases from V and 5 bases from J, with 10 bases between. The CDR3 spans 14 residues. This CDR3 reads CASSPIRQTGELFF. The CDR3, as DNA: TGTGCCAGCTCACCCATTAGACAGACCGGGGAGCTGTTTTTT.

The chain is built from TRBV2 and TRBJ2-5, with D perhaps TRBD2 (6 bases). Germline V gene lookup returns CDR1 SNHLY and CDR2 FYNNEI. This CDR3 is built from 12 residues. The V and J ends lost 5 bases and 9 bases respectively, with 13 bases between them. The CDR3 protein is CASSPAGLPQYF. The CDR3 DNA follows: TGTGCCAGCAGTCCCGCCGGACTACCCCAGTACTTC.

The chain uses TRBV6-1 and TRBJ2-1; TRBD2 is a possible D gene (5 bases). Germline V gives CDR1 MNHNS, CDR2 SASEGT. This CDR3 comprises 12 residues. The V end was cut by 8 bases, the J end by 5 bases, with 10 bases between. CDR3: CASSKTNNEQFF. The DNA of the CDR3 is TGTGCCAGCTCAAAGACTAACAATGAGCAGTTCTTC.

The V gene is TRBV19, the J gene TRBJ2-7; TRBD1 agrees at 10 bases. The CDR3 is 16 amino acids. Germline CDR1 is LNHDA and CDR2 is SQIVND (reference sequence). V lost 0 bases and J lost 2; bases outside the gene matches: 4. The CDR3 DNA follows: TGTGCCAGTAGTATAGAGGGGACAGGGGCTACCTACGAGCAGTACTTC. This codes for CASSIEGTGATYEQYF. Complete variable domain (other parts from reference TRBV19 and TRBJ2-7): DGGITQSPKYLFRKEGQNVTLSCEQNLNHDAMYWYRQDPGQGLRLIYYSQIVNDFQKGDIAEGYSVSREKKESFPLTVTSAQKNPTAFYLCASSIEGTGATYEQYFGPGTRLTVT.

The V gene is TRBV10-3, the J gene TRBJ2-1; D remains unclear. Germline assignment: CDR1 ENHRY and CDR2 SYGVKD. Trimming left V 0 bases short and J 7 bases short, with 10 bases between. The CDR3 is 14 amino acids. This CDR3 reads CAISESPPGNEQFF. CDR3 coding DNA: TGTGCCATCAGTGAGTCCCCTCCCGGGAATGAGCAGTTCTTC.

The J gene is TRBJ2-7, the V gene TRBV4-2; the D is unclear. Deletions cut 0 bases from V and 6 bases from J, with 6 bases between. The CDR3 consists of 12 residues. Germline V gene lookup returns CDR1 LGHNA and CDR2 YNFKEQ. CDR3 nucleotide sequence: TGTGCCAGCAGCCAAGAAGAGGCCGAGCAGTACTTC. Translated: CASSQEEAEQYF.

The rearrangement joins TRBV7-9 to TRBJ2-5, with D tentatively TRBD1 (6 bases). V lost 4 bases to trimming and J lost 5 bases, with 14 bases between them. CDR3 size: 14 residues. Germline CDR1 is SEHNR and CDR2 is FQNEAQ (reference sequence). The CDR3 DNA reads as TGTGCCAGCAGCTCGGACAGACTTTCGGAGACCCAGTACTTC. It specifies CASSSDRLSETQYF.

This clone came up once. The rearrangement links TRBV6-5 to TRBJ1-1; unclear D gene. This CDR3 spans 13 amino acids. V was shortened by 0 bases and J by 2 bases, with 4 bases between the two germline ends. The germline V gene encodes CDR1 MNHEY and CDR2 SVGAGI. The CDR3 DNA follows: TGTGCCAGCAGTTACTCGAGTAACACTGAAGCTTTCTTT. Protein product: CASSYSSNTEAFF.

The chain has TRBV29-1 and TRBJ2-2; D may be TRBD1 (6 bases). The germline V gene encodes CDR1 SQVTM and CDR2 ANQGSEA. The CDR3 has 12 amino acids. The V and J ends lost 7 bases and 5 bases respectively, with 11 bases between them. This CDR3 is CSARTATGELFF. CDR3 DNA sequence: TGCAGCGCACGGACAGCTACCGGGGAGCTGTTTTTT.

CDR3: CASSLVVRNQPQHF. Written as DNA, the CDR3 is TGTGCCAGCAGTTTAGTGGTCAGAAACCAGCCCCAGCATTTT. The V call is TRBV28, the J call TRBJ1-5; D is unclear. This CDR3 contains 14 residues. Per germline, CDR1 MDHEN and CDR2 SYDVKM. V was shortened by 2 bases and J by 7 bases, with 12 bases between the two germline ends.

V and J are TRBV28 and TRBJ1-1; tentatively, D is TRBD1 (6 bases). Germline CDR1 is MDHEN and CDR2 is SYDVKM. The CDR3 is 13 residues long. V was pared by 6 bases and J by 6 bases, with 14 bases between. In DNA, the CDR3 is TGTGCCAGCAGAGACACAACAGGGTCTGAAGCTTTCTTT. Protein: CASRDTTGSEAFF.

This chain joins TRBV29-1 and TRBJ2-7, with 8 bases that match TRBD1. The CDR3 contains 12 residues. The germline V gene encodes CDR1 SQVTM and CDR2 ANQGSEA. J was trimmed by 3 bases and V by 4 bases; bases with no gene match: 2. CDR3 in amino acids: CSVGDRGYEQYF. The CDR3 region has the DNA TGCAGCGTTGGTGACAGGGGCTACGAGCAGTACTTC.

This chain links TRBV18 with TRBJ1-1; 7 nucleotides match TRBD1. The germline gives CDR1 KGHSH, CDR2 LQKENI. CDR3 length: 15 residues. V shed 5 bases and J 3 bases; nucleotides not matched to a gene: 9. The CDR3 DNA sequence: TGTGCCAGCTCATCGGGACAGTTTGGGGACACTGAAGCTTTCTTT. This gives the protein CASSSGQFGDTEAFF. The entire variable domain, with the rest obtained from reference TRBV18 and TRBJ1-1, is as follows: NAGVMQNPRHLVRRRGQEARLRCSPMKGHSHVYWYRQLPEEGLKFMVYLQKENIIDESGMPKERFSAEFPKEGPSILRIQQVVRGDSAAYFCASSSGQFGDTEAFFGQGTRLTVV.

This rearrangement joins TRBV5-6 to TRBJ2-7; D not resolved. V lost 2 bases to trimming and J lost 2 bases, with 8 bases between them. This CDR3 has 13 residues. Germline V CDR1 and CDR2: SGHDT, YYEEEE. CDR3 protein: CASSFLGTYEQYF. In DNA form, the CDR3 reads TGTGCCAGCAGCTTCCTAGGAACCTACGAGCAGTACTTC.

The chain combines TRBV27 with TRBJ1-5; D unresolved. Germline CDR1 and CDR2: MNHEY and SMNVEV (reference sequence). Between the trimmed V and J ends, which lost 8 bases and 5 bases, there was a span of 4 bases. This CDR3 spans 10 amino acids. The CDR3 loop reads CASGYQPQHF. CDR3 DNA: TGTGCCAGCGGCTATCAGCCCCAGCATTTT.

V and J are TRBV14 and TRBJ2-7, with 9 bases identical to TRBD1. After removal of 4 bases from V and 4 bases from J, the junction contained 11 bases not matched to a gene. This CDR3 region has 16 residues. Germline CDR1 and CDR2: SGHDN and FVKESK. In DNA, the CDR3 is TGTGCCAGCAGCCGATGGGACAGGGAAAGCAGGTACGAGCAGTACTTC. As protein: CASSRWDRESRYEQYF.

CDR3 in DNA: TGTGCCAGTAGTATCGGACAGGGGAGCTACGAGCAGTACTTC. Translating it yields CASSIGQGSYEQYF. The chain links TRBV19 to TRBJ2-7, with 9 bases fitting TRBD1. V lost 3 bases and J lost 3; bases outside the gene matches: 3. The germline V gene has CDR1 LNHDA and CDR2 SQIVND (reference sequence). This CDR3 has 14 residues.

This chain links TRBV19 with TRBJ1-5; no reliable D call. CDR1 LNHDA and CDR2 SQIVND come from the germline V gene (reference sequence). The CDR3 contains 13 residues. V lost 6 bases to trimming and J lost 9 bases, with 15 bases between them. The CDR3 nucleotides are TGTGCCAGTAGGCTAAGCGGAGGTACGCCCCAGCATTTT. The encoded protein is CASRLSGGTPQHF. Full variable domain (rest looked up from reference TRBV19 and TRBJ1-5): DGGITQSPKYLFRKEGQNVTLSCEQNLNHDAMYWYRQDPGQGLRLIYYSQIVNDFQKGDIAEGYSVSREKKESFPLTVTSAQKNPTAFYLCASRLSGGTPQHFGDGTRLSIL.

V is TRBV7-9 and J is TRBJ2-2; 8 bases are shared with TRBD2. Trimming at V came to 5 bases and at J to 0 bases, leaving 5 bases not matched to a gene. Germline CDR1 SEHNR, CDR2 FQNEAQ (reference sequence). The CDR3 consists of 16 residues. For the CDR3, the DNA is TGTGCCAGCAGCCCGGGACTAGGGGCGAACACCGGGGAGCTGTTTTTT. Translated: CASSPGLGANTGELFF.

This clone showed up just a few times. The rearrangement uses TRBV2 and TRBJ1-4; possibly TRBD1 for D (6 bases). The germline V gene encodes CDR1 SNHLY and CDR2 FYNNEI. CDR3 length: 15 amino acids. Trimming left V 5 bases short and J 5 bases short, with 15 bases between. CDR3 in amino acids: CASSSTGTKNEKLFF. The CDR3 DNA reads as TGTGCCAGCAGTTCTACCGGGACAAAGAATGAAAAACTGTTTTTT.

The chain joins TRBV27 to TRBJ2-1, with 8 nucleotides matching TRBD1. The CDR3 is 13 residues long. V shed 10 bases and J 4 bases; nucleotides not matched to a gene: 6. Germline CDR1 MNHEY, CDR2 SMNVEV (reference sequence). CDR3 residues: CATAGGWYNEQFF. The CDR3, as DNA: TGTGCCACCGCAGGGGGCTGGTACAATGAGCAGTTCTTC.

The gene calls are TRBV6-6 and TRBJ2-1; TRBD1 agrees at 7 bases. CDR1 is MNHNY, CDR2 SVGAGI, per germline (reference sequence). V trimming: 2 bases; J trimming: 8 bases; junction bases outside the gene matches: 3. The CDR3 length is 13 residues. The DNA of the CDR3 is TGTGCCAGCAGTTACAACAGGGGATATGAGCAGTTCTTC. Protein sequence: CASSYNRGYEQFF.

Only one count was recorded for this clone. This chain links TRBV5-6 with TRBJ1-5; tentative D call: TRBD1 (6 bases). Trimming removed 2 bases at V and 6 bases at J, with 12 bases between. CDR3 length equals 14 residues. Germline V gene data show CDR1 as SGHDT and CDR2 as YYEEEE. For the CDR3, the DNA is TGTGCCAGCAGCTTTGGACAGTCGCGTCAGCCCCAGCATTTT. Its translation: CASSFGQSRQPQHF.

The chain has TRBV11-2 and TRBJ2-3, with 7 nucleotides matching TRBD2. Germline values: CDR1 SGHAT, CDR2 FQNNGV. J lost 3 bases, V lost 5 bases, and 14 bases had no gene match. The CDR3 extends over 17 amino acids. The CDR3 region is CASSAGVRAVKTDTQYF. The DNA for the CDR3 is TGTGCCAGCAGCGCGGGGGTGAGGGCCGTTAAGACAGATACGCAGTATTTT.

CDR3 amino acids: CASTFSGSREQYF. CDR3 in DNA: TGTGCCAGCACCTTTAGCGGGAGTCGCGAGCAGTACTTC. V usage is TRBV27 and J usage is TRBJ2-7; 9 nucleotides align to TRBD2. The CDR3 is 13 amino acids. V lost 7 bases to trimming and J lost 6 bases; unmatched junction nucleotides: 7. Germline CDR1 is MNHEY and CDR2 is SMNVEV (reference sequence).

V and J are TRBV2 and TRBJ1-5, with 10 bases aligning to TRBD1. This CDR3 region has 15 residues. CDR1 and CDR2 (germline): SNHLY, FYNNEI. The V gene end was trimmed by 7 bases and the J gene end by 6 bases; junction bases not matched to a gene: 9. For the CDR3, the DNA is TGTGCCAGCAATAAAGGACAGGGGGTAGGTCAGCCCCAGCATTTT. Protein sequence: CASNKGQGVGQPQHF. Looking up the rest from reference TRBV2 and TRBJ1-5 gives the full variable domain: EPEVTQTPSHQVTQMGQEVILRCVPISNHLYFYWYRQILGQKVEFLVSFYNNEISEKSEIFDDQFSVERPDGSNFTLKIRSTKLEDSAMYFCASNKGQGVGQPQHFGDGTRLSIL.

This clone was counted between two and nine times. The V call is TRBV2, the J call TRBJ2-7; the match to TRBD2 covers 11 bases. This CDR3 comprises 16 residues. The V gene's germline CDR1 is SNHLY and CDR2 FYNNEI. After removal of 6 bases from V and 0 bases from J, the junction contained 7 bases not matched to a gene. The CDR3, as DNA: TGTGCCAGCAGCTCTAGCGGGAGGTTAAGCTCCTACGAGCAGTACTTC. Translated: CASSSSGRLSSYEQYF. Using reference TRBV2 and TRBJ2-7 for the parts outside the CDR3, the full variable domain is EPEVTQTPSHQVTQMGQEVILRCVPISNHLYFYWYRQILGQKVEFLVSFYNNEISEKSEIFDDQFSVERPDGSNFTLKIRSTKLEDSAMYFCASSSSGRLSSYEQYFGPGTRLTVT.